This is a list of T cell receptor beta chains from one sample in a study of shared clonotypes between healthy human individuals. Sequencing was performed with immunoSEQ multiplex PCR; in TCRdb, only in-frame clones are kept and a portion is missing. The sample has some 2.1 million clones, roughly 94% seen once. Sequencing input: naive CD4+ T cells sorted from blood. The receptors originated from a man between 18 and 35 years old in good health. CDR3s include the opening cysteine and the closing phenylalanine or tryptophan. D genes are given only for firm matches. Only part of the rows carry a size: once, few, many, or a class if the clone is expanded.

>-|-|TRBV19|TRBJ2-3
CAIRGNTDTQYF
TGTGCTATCCGGGGAAACACAGATACGCAGTATTTT
>-|-|TRBV10-1|TRBJ1-5
CASSESGYGQPQHF
TGCGCCAGCAGTGAGTCCGGATATGGCCAGCCCCAGCATTTT
>TRBD1|-|TRBV6-1|TRBJ1-4
CASSPGQGDREKLFF
TGTGCCAGCAGTCCCGGACAGGGTGATCGGGAAAAACTGTTTTTT
>-|once|TRBV27|TRBJ2-2
CASRRGNTGELFF
TGTGCCAGCAGACGGGGGAACACCGGGGAGCTGTTTTTT
>-|-|TRBV5-6|TRBJ2-3
CASSSRGSDTQYF
TGTGCCAGCAGCTCGCGGGGTTCGGATACGCAGTATTTT
>-|once|TRBV14|TRBJ2-6
CASSQVGTGANVLTF
TGTGCCAGCAGCCAAGTAGGGACTGGGGCCAACGTCCTGACTTTC
>-|-|TRBV27|TRBJ1-1
CASSSQGPGDTEAFF
TGTGCCAGCAGTTCTCAAGGCCCGGGGGACACTGAAGCTTTCTTT
>-|-|TRBV19|TRBJ2-3
CASSSGGKTSTDTQYF
TGTGCCAGTAGCAGTGGGGGTAAAACCTCCACAGATACGCAGTATTTT
>TRBD1|-|TRBV10-2|TRBJ2-1
CASKRTGDSYNEQFF
TGCGCCAGCAAAAGGACAGGCGACTCCTACAATGAGCAGTTCTTC
>TRBD1|-|TRBV28|TRBJ1-4
CASSAYPGQGHEKLFF
TGTGCCAGCAGTGCTTATCCGGGACAGGGTCATGAAAAACTGTTTTTT
>-|-|TRBV11-2|TRBJ2-1
CASSFRFYNEQFF
TGTGCCAGCAGCTTCCGCTTCTACAATGAGCAGTTCTTC
>-|-|TRBV27|TRBJ2-7
CASSPMGGTQQYF
TGTGCCAGCAGCCCCATGGGAGGCACCCAGCAGTACTTC
>TRBD2|-|TRBV5-1|TRBJ2-5
CASSQGTSWETQYF
TGCGCCAGCAGCCAGGGGACTAGTTGGGAGACCCAGTACTTC
>TRBD2|-|TRBV7-8|TRBJ2-1
CASSLDRLAGGNEQFF
TGTGCCAGCAGCTTAGATCGCCTAGCGGGAGGGAATGAGCAGTTCTTC
>TRBD2|-|TRBV5-1|TRBJ2-3
CASSLRTSGGSDTQYF
TGCGCCAGCAGCTTAAGGACTAGCGGGGGGTCAGATACGCAGTATTTT
>-|once|TRBV5-1|TRBJ1-6
CASSSSSYNSPLHF
TGCGCCAGCAGCTCAAGCTCCTATAATTCACCCCTCCACTTT